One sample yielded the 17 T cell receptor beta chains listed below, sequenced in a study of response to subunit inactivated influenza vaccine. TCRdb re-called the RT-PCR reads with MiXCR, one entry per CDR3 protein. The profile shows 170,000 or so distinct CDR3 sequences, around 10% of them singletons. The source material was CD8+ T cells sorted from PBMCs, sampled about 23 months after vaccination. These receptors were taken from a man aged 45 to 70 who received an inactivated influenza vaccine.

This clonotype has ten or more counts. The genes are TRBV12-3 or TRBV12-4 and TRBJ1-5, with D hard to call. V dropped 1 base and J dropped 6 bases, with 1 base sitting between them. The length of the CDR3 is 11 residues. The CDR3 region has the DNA TGTGCCAGCAGTTTAGGTCAGCCCCAGCATTTT. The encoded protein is CASSLGQPQHF.

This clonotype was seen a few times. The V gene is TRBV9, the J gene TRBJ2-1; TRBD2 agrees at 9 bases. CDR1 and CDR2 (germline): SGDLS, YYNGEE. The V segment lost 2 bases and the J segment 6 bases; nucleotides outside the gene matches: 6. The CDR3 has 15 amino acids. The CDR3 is CASSVSGSWGNEQFF. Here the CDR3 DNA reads TGTGCCAGCAGCGTTAGCGGGAGTTGGGGCAATGAGCAGTTCTTC.

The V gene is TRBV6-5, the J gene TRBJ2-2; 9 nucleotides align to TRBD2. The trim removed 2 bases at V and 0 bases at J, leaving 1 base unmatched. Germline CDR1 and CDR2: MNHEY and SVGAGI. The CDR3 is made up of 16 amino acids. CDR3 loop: CASSYVAGANTGELFF. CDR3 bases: TGTGCCAGCAGTTACGTAGCGGGGGCGAACACCGGGGAGCTGTTTTTT.

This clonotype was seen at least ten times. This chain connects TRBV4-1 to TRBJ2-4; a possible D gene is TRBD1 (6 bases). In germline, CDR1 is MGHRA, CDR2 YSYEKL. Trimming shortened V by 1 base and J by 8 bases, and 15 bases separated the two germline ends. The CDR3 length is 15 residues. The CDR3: CASSQVGTSGDIQYF. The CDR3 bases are TGCGCCAGCAGCCAAGTTGGGACATCAGGAGACATTCAGTACTTC.

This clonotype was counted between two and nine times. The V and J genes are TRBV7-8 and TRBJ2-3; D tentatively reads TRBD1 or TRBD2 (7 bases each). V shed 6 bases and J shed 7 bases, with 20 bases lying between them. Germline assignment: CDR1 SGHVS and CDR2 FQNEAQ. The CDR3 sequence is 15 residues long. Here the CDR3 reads CASRPLAAGGNTQYF. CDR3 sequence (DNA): TGTGCCAGCAGACCTCTAGCGGCAGGGGGTAATACGCAGTATTTT.

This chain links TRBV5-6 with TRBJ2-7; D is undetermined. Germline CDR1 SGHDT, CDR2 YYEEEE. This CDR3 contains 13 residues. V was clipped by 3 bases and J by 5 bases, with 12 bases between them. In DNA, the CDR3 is TGTGCCAGCAGCTCCGGGCTCCAGAACGAGCAGTACTTC. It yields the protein CASSSGLQNEQYF.

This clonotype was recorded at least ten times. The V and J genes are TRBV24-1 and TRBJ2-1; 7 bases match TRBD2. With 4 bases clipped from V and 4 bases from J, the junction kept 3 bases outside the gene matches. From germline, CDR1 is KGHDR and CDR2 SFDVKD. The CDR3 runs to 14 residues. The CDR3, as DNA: TGTGCCACCAGTGACGGGGGGACTTACAATGAGCAGTTCTTC. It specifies CATSDGGTYNEQFF.

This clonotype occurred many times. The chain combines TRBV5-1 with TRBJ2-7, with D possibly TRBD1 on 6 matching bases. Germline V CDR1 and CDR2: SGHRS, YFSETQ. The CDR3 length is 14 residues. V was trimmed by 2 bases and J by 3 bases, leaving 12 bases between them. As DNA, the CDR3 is TGCGCCAGCAGCTTAGGACAGATATTCTACGAGCAGTACTTC. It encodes CASSLGQIFYEQYF.

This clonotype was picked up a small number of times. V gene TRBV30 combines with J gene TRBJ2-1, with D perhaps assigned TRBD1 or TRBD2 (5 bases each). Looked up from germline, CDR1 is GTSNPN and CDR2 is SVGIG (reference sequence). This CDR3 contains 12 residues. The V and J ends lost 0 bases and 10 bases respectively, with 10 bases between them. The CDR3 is CAWSVQWDEQFF. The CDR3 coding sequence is TGTGCCTGGAGTGTACAGTGGGACGAGCAGTTCTTC.

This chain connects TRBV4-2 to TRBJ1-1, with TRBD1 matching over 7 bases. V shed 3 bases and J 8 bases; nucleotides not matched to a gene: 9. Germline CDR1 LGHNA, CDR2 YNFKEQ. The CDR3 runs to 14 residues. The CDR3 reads CASSQVGTAAEAFF. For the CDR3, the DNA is TGTGCCAGCAGCCAGGTAGGGACAGCCGCGGAAGCTTTCTTT.

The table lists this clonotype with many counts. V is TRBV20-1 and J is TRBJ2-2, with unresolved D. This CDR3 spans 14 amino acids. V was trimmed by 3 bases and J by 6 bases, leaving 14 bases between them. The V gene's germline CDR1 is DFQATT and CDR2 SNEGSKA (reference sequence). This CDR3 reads CSARRQFASGELFF. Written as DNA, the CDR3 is TGCAGTGCTAGGAGGCAGTTCGCATCCGGGGAGCTGTTTTTT.

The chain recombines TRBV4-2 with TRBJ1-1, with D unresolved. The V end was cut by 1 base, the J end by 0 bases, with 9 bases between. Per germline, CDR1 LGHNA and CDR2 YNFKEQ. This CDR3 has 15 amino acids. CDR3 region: CASSQAVQVNTEAFF. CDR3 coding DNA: TGTGCCAGCAGCCAAGCAGTTCAGGTGAACACTGAAGCTTTCTTT.

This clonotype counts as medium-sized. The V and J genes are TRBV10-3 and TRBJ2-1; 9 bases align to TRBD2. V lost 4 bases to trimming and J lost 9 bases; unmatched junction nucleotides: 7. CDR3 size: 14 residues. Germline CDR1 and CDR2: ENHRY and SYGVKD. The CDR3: CAISAGLAPAEQFF. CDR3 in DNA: TGTGCCATCAGTGCCGGACTAGCGCCGGCTGAGCAGTTCTTC.

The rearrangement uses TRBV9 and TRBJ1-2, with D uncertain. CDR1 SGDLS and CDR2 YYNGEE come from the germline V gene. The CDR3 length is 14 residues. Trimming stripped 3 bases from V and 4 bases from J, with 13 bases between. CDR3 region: CASSGSGLAYGYTF. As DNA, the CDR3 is TGTGCCAGCAGCGGATCGGGGTTAGCCTATGGCTACACCTTC.

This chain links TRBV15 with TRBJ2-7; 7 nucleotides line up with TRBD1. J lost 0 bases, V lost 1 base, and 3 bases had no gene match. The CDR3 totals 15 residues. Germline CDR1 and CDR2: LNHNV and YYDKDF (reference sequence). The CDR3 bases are TGTGCCACCAGCAGAGGGACAGGAACCTCCTACGAGCAGTACTTC. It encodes CATSRGTGTSYEQYF.

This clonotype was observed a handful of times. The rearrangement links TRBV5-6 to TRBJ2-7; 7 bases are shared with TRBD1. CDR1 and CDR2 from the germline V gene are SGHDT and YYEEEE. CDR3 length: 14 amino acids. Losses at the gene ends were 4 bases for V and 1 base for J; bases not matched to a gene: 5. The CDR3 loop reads CASSPETGSYEQYF. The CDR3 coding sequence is TGTGCCAGCAGCCCCGAGACAGGGTCCTACGAGCAGTACTTC.

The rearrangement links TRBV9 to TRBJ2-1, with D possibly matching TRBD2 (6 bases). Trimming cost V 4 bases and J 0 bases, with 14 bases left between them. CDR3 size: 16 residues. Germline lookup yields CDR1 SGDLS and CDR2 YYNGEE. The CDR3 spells CASSPPGGVSYNEQFF. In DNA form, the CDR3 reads TGTGCCAGCAGCCCGCCCGGGGGTGTCTCCTACAATGAGCAGTTCTTC.